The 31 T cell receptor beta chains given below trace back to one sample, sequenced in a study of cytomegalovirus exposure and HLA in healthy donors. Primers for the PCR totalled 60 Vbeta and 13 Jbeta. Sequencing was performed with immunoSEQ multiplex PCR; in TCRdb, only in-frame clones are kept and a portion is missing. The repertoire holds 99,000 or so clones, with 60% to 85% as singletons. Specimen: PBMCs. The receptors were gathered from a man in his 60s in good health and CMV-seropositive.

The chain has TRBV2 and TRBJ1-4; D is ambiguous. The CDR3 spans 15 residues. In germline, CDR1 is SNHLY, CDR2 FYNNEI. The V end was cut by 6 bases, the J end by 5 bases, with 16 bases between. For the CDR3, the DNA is TGTGCCAGCAGGGCTCAATCTCTTACAAATGAAAAACTGTTTTTT. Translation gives CASRAQSLTNEKLFF.

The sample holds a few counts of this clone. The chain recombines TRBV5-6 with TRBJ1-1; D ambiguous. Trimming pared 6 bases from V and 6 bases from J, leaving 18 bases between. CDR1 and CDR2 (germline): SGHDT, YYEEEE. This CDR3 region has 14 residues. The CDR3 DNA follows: TGTGCCAGCAACCCCGGTCCGGGTGACCCTGAAGCTTTCTTT. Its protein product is CASNPGPGDPEAFF.

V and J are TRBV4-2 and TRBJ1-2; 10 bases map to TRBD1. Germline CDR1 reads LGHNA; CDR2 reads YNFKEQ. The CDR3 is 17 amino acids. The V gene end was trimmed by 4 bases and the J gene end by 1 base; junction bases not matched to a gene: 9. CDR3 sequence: CASSPNDGQGVNYGYTF. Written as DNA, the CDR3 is TGTGCCAGCAGCCCGAACGACGGACAGGGGGTTAACTATGGCTACACCTTC.

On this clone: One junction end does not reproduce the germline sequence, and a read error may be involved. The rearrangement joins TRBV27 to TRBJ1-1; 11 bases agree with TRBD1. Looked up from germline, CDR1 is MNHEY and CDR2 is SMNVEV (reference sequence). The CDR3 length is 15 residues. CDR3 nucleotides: TGTGCCGGCAGTCTCAGGACAGGGGGCGATTCTGAAGCTTTCTTT. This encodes CAGSLRTGGDSEAFF.

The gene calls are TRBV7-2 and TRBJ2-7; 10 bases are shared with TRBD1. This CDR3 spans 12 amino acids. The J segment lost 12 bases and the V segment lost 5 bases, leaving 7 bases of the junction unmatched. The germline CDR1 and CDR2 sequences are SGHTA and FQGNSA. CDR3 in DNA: TGTGCCAGCAGCGCCGGGACAGGGGCTCTGTACTTC. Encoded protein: CASSAGTGALYF. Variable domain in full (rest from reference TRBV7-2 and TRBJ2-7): GAGVSQSPSNKVTEKGKDVELRCDPISGHTALYWYRQSLGQGLEFLIYFQGNSAPDKSGLPSDRFSAERTGGSVSTLTIQRTQQEDSAVYLCASSAGTGALYFGPGTRLTVT.

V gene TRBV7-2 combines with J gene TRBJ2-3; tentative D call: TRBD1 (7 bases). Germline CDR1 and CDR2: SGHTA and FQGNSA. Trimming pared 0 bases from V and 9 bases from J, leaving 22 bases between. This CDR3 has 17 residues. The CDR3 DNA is TGTGCCAGCAGCTTAGCACGGGGACAGACGGGGGTCGGGACGCAGTATTTT. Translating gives CASSLARGQTGVGTQYF.

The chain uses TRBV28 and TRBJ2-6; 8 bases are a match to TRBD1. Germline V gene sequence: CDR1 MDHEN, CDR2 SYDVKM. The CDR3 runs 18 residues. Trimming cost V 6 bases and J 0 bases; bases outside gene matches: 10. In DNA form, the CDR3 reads TGTGCCAGCAGAGGACTCGGACAGGGAATCTCTGGGGCCAACGTCCTGACTTTC. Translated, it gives CASRGLGQGISGANVLTF.

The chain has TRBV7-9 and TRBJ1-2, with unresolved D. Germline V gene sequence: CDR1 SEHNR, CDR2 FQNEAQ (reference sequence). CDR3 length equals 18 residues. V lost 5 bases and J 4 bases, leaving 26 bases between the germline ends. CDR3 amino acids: CASSPVVLRPNNSYGYTF. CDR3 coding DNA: TGTGCCAGCAGCCCGGTCGTGTTGAGGCCGAATAACTCCTATGGCTACACCTTC.

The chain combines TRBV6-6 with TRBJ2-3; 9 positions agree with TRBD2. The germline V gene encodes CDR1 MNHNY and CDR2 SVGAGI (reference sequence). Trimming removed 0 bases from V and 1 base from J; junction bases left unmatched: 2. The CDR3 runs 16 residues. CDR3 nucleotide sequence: TGTGCCAGCAGTTACTCGGCGGGGGGGGGCACAGATACGCAGTATTTT. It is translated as CASSYSAGGGTDTQYF.

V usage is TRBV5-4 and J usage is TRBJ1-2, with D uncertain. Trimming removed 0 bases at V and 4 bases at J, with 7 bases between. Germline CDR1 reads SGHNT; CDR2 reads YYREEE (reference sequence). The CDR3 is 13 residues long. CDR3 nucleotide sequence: TGTGCCAGCAGCTTGGTCGGTAGCTATGGCTACACCTTC. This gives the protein CASSLVGSYGYTF.

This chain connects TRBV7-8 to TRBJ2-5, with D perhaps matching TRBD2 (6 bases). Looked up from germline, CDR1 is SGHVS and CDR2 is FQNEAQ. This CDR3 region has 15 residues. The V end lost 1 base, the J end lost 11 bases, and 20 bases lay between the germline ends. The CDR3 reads CASSLGRDSSFGQYF. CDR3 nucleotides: TGTGCCAGCAGCTTAGGACGGGACTCCTCGTTCGGGCAGTACTTC.

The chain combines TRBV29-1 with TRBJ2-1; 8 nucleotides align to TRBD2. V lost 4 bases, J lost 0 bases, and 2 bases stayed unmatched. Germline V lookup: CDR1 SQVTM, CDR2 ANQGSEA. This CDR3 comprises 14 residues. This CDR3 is CSVAGGGSYNEQFF. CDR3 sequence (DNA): TGCAGCGTTGCGGGGGGGGGCTCCTACAATGAGCAGTTCTTC.

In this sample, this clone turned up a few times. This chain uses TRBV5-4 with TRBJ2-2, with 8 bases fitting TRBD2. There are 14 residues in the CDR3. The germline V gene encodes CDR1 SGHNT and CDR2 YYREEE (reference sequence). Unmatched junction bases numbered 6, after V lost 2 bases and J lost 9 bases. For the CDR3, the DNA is TGTGCCAGCAGCTTTGATGCGGGGGGACGGGAGCTGTTTTTT. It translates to CASSFDAGGRELFF.

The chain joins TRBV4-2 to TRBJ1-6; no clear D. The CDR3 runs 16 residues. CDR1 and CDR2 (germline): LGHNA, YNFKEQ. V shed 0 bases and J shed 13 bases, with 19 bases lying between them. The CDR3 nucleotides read TGTGCCAGCAGCCAAGAAATGGCGGGCAATTCAGGCCCCCTCCACTTT. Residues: CASSQEMAGNSGPLHF.

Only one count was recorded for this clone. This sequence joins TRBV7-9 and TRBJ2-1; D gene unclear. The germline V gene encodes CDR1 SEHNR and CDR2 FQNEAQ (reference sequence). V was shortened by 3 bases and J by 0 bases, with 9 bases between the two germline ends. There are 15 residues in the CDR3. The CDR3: CASSFQTSSYNEQFF. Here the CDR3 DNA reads TGTGCCAGCAGCTTCCAGACAAGCTCCTACAATGAGCAGTTCTTC.

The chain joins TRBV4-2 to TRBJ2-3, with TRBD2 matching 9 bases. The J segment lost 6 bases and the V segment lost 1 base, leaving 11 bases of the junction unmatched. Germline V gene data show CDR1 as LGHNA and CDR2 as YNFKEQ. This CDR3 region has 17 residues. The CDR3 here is CASSQGGLAGGRDTQYF. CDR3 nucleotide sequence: TGTGCCAGCAGCCAAGGGGGGTTGGCGGGGGGGAGGGATACGCAGTATTTT.

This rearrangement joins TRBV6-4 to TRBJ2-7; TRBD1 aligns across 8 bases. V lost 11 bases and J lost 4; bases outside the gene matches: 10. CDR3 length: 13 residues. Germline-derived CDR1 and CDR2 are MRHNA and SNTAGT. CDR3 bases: TGTGCCGACCCGGACAGGGTATTGTACGAGCAGTACTTC. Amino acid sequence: CADPDRVLYEQYF.

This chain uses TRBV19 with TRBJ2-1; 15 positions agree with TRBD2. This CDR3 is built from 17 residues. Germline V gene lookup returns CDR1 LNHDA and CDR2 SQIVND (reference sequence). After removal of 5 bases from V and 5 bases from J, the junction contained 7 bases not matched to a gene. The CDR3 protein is CASSPWTSGGDNNEQFF. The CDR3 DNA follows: TGTGCCAGTAGTCCTTGGACTAGCGGGGGGGATAACAATGAGCAGTTCTTC. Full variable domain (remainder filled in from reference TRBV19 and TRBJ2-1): DGGITQSPKYLFRKEGQNVTLSCEQNLNHDAMYWYRQDPGQGLRLIYYSQIVNDFQKGDIAEGYSVSREKKESFPLTVTSAQKNPTAFYLCASSPWTSGGDNNEQFFGPGTRLTVL.

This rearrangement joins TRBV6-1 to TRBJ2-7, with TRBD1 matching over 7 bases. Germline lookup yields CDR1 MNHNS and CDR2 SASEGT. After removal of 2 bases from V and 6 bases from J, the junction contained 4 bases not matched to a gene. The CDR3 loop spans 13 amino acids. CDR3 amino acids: CASSEQGVSEQYF. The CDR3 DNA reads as TGTGCCAGCAGTGAACAGGGGGTTAGCGAGCAGTACTTC.

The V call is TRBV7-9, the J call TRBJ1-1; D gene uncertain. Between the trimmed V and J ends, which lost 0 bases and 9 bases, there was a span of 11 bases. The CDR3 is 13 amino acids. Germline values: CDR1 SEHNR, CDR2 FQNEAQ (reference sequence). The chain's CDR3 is CASSLALEGKAFF. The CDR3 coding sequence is TGTGCCAGCAGCTTAGCCCTCGAGGGTAAAGCTTTCTTT. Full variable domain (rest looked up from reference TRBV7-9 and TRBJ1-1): DTGVSQNPRHKITKRGQNVTFRCDPISEHNRLYWYRQTLGQGPEFLTYFQNEAQLEKSRLLSDRFSAERPKGSFSTLEIQRTEQGDSAMYLCASSLALEGKAFFGQGTRLTVV.

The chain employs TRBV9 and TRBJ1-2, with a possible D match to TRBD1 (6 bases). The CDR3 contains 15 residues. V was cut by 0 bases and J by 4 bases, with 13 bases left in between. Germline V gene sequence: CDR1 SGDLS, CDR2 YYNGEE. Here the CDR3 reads CASSVDGQSIYGYTF. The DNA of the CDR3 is TGTGCCAGCAGCGTAGATGGACAGTCAATCTATGGCTACACCTTC.

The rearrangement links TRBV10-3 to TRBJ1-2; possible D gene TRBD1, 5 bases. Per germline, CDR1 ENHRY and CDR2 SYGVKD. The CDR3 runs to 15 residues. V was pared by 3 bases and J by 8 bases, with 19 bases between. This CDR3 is CAISEAGRDLEGYTF. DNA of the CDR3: TGTGCCATCAGTGAAGCGGGCAGGGACTTAGAGGGCTACACCTTC.

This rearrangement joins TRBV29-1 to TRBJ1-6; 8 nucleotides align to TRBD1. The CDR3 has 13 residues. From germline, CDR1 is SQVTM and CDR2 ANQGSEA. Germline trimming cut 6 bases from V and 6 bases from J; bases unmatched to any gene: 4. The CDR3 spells CSVWTGINSPLHF. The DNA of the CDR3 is TGCAGCGTGTGGACAGGGATTAATTCACCCCTCCACTTT.

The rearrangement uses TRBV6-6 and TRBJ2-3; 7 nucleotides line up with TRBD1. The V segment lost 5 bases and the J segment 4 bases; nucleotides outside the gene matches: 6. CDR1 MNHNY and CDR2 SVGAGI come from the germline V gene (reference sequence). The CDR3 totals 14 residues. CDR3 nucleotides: TGTGCCAGCAGTCGAAGACAGGGACCAGATACGCAGTATTTT. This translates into CASSRRQGPDTQYF.

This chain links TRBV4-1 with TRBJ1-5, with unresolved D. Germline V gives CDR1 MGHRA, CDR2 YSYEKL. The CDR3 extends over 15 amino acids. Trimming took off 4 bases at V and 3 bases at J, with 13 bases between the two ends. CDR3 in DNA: TGCGCCAGCAGCCGCGCAGAGGATACCAATCAGCCCCAGCATTTT. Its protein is CASSRAEDTNQPQHF.

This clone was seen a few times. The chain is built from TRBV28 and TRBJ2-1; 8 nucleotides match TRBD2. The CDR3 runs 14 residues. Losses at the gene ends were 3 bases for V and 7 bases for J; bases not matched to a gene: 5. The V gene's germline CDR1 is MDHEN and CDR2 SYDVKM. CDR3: CASSFGGAFNEQFF. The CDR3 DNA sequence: TGTGCCAGCAGTTTCGGGGGGGCCTTTAATGAGCAGTTCTTC.

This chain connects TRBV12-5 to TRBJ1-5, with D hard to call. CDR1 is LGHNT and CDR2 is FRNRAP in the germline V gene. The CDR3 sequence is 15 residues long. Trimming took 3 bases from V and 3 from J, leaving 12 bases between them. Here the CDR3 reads CASGLHSRPNQPQHF. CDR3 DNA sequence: TGTGCTAGTGGTTTACACAGCAGACCCAATCAGCCCCAGCATTTT.

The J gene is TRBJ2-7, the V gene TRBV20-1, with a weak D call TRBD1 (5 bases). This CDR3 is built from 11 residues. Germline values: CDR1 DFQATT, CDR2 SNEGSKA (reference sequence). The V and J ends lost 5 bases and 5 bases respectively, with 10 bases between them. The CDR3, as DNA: TGCAGTGCTCCCCAGGGCCACGAGCAGTACTTC. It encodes CSAPQGHEQYF.

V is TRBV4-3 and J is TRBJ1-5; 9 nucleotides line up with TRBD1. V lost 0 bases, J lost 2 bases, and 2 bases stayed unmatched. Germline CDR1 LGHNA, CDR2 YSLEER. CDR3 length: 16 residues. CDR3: CASSQDRTGGNQPQHF. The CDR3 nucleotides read TGCGCCAGCAGCCAAGATCGGACAGGGGGCAATCAGCCCCAGCATTTT.

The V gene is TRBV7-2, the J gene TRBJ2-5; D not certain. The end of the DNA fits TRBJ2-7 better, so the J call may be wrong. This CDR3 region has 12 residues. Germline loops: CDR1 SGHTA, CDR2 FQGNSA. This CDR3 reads CASSSSRYEQYF. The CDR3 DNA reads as TGTGCCAGCAGTTCGTCCAGGTACGAGCAGTACTTC.

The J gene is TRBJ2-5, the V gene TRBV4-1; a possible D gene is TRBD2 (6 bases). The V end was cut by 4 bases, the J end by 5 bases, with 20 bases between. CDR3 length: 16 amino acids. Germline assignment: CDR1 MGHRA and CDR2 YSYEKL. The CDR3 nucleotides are TGCGCCAGCAGCCCAGAGAGGACTACCCGCGGGGAGACCCAGTACTTC. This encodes CASSPERTTRGETQYF.